This record looks at one TCR beta chain sequence and its context. The CDR3 extends 3 residues past the end of the read, so its final part is completed from the germline J gene. From germline, CDR1 is SGHNT and CDR2 YENEEA. The CDR3 sequence is 11 residues long. Only in-frame clones appear in the TCRdb table, and some are missing; sequencing was by immunoSEQ multiplex PCR. In total, the table holds 25,000 to 35,000 clones. The sample is drawn from a study of T cells in women clearing cervical HPV infection. The TCR was taken from a woman aged 18 to 69 with a cervical HPV16 infection that either progressed to CIN3+ or cleared (not recorded which). This chain uses TRBV11-3 with TRBJ1-2; D is unresolved. Sequenced input: blood buffy coat. CDR3 bases read: TGTGCCAGCAGCTCTCAGGTCGGC. Translated, it gives CASSSQVG. In full, the CDR3 is CASSSQVGYTF.